The present T cell receptor beta chain was sequenced within a study of control samples from healthy donors and cancer patients. The germline V gene encodes CDR1 MNHNY and CDR2 SVGAGI (reference sequence). V was pared by 4 bases and J by 5 bases, with 5 bases of the junction left unmatched. The CDR3 is 14 residues long. The table came from immunoSEQ multiplex PCR; TCRdb's copy has only in-frame clones and leaves some out. The sample shows some 87,000 clones, roughly 82% of them seen only once. The clonotype originates from a man aged 55 to 70 with head and neck cancer. Input material: PBMCs. This chain uses TRBV6-6 with TRBJ1-2; 9 bases map to TRBD1. In nucleotides, the CDR3 is TGTGCCAGCAGTTCGGGACAGGGCCCATATGGCTACACCTTC. Amino acids: CASSSGQGPYGYTF.